The rows below give T cell receptor beta chains drawn from one sample of a study of cytomegalovirus exposure and HLA in healthy donors. The data were produced by immunoSEQ multiplex PCR, yet TCRdb's version contains in-frame clones alone and is incomplete. The data hold approximately 110,000 clones, with 70% to 80% observed a single time. The sequenced sample was PBMCs. Receptors were obtained from a woman between 35 and 50 years old in good health and CMV-seropositive. CDR3s include the opening cysteine and the closing phenylalanine or tryptophan. D genes are given only for firm matches. Clone size appears in some rows only: once, few, many, or a class for an expanded clone.

J gene: TRBJ1-1; D gene: .; V gene: TRBV11-2; clone size: .; CDR3 DNA: TGTGCCAGCAGCTTAGTTCGGGAAGCTTTCTTT; CDR3 protein: CASSLVREAFF
J gene: TRBJ2-7; D gene: .; V gene: TRBV5-1; clone size: .; CDR3 DNA: .; CDR3 protein: CASSFGTGTLVF
J gene: TRBJ1-1; D gene: .; V gene: TRBV19; clone size: .; CDR3 DNA: TGTGCCAGTAGTACCTCTCAGGGGACTGAAGCTTTCTTT; CDR3 protein: CASSTSQGTEAFF
J gene: TRBJ2-7; D gene: .; V gene: TRBV2; clone size: .; CDR3 DNA: TGTGCCAGCAGTCCCCCCCCGGGCTACGAGCAGTACTTC; CDR3 protein: CASSPPPGYEQYF
J gene: TRBJ1-1; D gene: TRBD1; V gene: TRBV7-3; clone size: .; CDR3 DNA: TGTGCCAGCAGCGCAGGGGGGCCCATGAACACTGAAGCTTTCTTT; CDR3 protein: CASSAGGPMNTEAFF
J gene: TRBJ1-2; D gene: .; V gene: TRBV5-1; clone size: .; CDR3 DNA: TGCGCCAGCAGCCCAGTCAGACAGGAAAACTATGGCTACACCTTC; CDR3 protein: CASSPVRQENYGYTF
J gene: TRBJ2-1; D gene: TRBD1; V gene: TRBV11-3; clone size: .; CDR3 DNA: TGTGCCAGCAGCCAAACCACAGGGGATGAGCAGTTCTTC; CDR3 protein: CASSQTTGDEQFF
J gene: TRBJ2-7; D gene: .; V gene: TRBV4-1; clone size: .; CDR3 DNA: TGCGCCAGCAGCCAAGGAAAAGAAGGACTCGCAACCTACGAGCAGTACTTC; CDR3 protein: CASSQGKEGLATYEQYF
J gene: TRBJ1-2; D gene: .; V gene: TRBV7-2; clone size: .; CDR3 DNA: TGTGCCAGCAGCTTAGGGCCCGCAGGAAACTATGGCTACACCTTC; CDR3 protein: CASSLGPAGNYGYTF
J gene: TRBJ2-7; D gene: .; V gene: TRBV14; clone size: .; CDR3 DNA: TGTGCCAGCAGCCTTGGTCGGTTCTACGAGCAGTACTTC; CDR3 protein: CASSLGRFYEQYF
J gene: TRBJ1-1; D gene: .; V gene: TRBV7-9; clone size: .; CDR3 DNA: TGTGCCAGCAGCTCCGTCCGCCACGGGAACACTGAAGCTTTCTTT; CDR3 protein: CASSSVRHGNTEAFF
J gene: TRBJ2-2; D gene: TRBD2; V gene: TRBV7-7; clone size: .; CDR3 DNA: TGTGCTAGCAGCCTCACTGGACTAGCGGAGACCAACACCGGGGAGCTGTTTTTT; CDR3 protein: CASSLTGLAETNTGELFF
J gene: TRBJ2-1; D gene: TRBD2; V gene: TRBV5-8; clone size: .; CDR3 DNA: TGTGCCAGCAGCTTGTGGCCGGGACTAGCGGGGGGGAGCTCCTACAATGAGCAGTTCTTC; CDR3 protein: CASSLWPGLAGGSSYNEQFF
J gene: TRBJ2-5; D gene: TRBD2; V gene: TRBV5-1; clone size: few; CDR3 DNA: TGCGCCAGCAATATAGCGGGGGGGGAAGAGACCCAGTACTTC; CDR3 protein: CASNIAGGEETQYF
J gene: TRBJ1-2; D gene: TRBD1; V gene: TRBV15; clone size: .; CDR3 DNA: TGTGCCACCAGCTCCGACAGGGGGGGATACTATGGCTACACCTTC; CDR3 protein: CATSSDRGGYYGYTF
J gene: TRBJ2-2; D gene: TRBD2; V gene: TRBV25-1; clone size: .; CDR3 DNA: TGTGCCAGCAAACGGGGGGGGAACACCGGGGAGCTGTTTTTT; CDR3 protein: CASKRGGNTGELFF
J gene: TRBJ2-1; D gene: TRBD2; V gene: TRBV4-3; clone size: .; CDR3 DNA: TGCGCCAGCAGCGCCCAACTAGCGGGGGGGCGCCAGTTCTTC; CDR3 protein: CASSAQLAGGRQFF
J gene: TRBJ2-1; D gene: .; V gene: TRBV21-1; clone size: .; CDR3 DNA: TGTGCCAGCAGCAAAGCGGACAGGGGGCTGAACAATGAGCAGTTCTTC; CDR3 protein: CASSKADRGLNNEQFF
J gene: TRBJ1-1; D gene: .; V gene: TRBV9; clone size: .; CDR3 DNA: TGTGCCAGCAGCGTAGTAAGCGGTGACACTGAAGCTTTCTTT; CDR3 protein: CASSVVSGDTEAFF
J gene: TRBJ1-1; D gene: TRBD1; V gene: TRBV9; clone size: few; CDR3 DNA: TGTGCCAGCAGCAGACAGGGGGACACTGAAGCTTTCTTT; CDR3 protein: CASSRQGDTEAFF
J gene: TRBJ1-1; D gene: .; V gene: TRBV10-3; clone size: few; CDR3 DNA: TGTGCCATCAGCCCGGGAGAGATGAACACTGAAGCTTTCTTT; CDR3 protein: CAISPGEMNTEAFF
J gene: TRBJ1-2; D gene: TRBD1; V gene: TRBV6-5; clone size: few; CDR3 DNA: TGTGCCAGCAGTGTAGTGGCAGGGGGCGCGGGTGGCTACACCTTC; CDR3 protein: CASSVVAGGAGGYTF
J gene: TRBJ2-7; D gene: .; V gene: TRBV9; clone size: .; CDR3 DNA: TGTGCCAGCAGCGTGTCAACTGGCCCGCGGGAGCAGTACTTC; CDR3 protein: CASSVSTGPREQYF
J gene: TRBJ2-3; D gene: TRBD1; V gene: TRBV7-7; clone size: once; CDR3 DNA: TGTGCTAGCAGCTTATCTCAGGGGGCGGCAGATACGCAGTATTTT; CDR3 protein: CASSLSQGAADTQYF
J gene: TRBJ1-6; D gene: TRBD1; V gene: TRBV2; clone size: .; CDR3 DNA: TGTGCCAGTAATCACCGGGACAGGGGGGATTCACCCCTCCACTTT; CDR3 protein: CASNHRDRGDSPLHF
J gene: TRBJ2-7; D gene: TRBD1; V gene: TRBV7-9; clone size: once; CDR3 DNA: TGTGCCAGCAGCTCAGGGGGACAGGGGGCGAGCTACGAGCAGTACTTC; CDR3 protein: CASSSGGQGASYEQYF
J gene: TRBJ2-7; D gene: .; V gene: TRBV4-2; clone size: .; CDR3 DNA: TGTGCCAGCAGCCAAGATAGGAGGGGAGTCAGGTCCTACGAGCAGTACTTC; CDR3 protein: CASSQDRRGVRSYEQYF
J gene: TRBJ2-3; D gene: TRBD1; V gene: TRBV30; clone size: .; CDR3 DNA: TGTGCCTGGAGACTAATGGACAGGGGGGACACAGATACGCAGTATTTT; CDR3 protein: CAWRLMDRGDTDTQYF
J gene: TRBJ1-2; D gene: .; V gene: TRBV4-1; clone size: .; CDR3 DNA: TGCGCCAGCAGCCAAGTGGCGGGCTCCGTTCTGAATGGCTACACCTTC; CDR3 protein: CASSQVAGSVLNGYTF
J gene: TRBJ2-1; D gene: .; V gene: TRBV7-2; clone size: .; CDR3 DNA: TGTGCCAGCAGCGCGTGGACAGTACGGGACGATGAGCAGTTCTTC; CDR3 protein: CASSAWTVRDDEQFF
J gene: TRBJ1-6; D gene: TRBD1; V gene: TRBV4-1; clone size: .; CDR3 DNA: TGCGCCAGCAGCCTGCGGGACAGGGCACAGGGTGAGAATTCACCCCTCCACTTT; CDR3 protein: CASSLRDRAQGENSPLHF
J gene: TRBJ1-5; D gene: .; V gene: TRBV7-2; clone size: .; CDR3 DNA: TGTGCCAGCAGCTTAGTGGGGGACTGGGCCTCGCCCCAGCATTTT; CDR3 protein: CASSLVGDWASPQHF
J gene: TRBJ1-2; D gene: .; V gene: TRBV27; clone size: .; CDR3 DNA: TGTGCCAGCAGTGACGGGACGGGGACTTATGGCTACACCTTC; CDR3 protein: CASSDGTGTYGYTF
J gene: TRBJ1-2; D gene: TRBD1; V gene: TRBV4-3; clone size: few; CDR3 DNA: TGCGCCAGCAGCCGCGGACAGGGGGCCTATGGCTACACCTTC; CDR3 protein: CASSRGQGAYGYTF
J gene: TRBJ2-7; D gene: TRBD1; V gene: TRBV5-1; clone size: .; CDR3 DNA: TGCGCCAGCAGCTCGGGACAGGGGGCGATCTACGAGCAGTACTTC; CDR3 protein: CASSSGQGAIYEQYF
J gene: TRBJ1-1; D gene: .; V gene: TRBV5-4; clone size: few; CDR3 DNA: TGTGCCAGCAGCCTGCCTGAGTCTGAAGCTTTCTTT; CDR3 protein: CASSLPESEAFF
J gene: TRBJ1-2; D gene: .; V gene: TRBV12-1; clone size: few; CDR3 DNA: TGTGCCAGCAGCTTCCACAGGGATTTGTTCGGGGAGGGCTACACCTTC; CDR3 protein: CASSFHRDLFGEGYTF
J gene: TRBJ2-3; D gene: .; V gene: TRBV5-1; clone size: .; CDR3 DNA: TGCGCCAGCAGCCTGGGTGCGCGGGATACGCAGTATTTT; CDR3 protein: CASSLGARDTQYF
J gene: TRBJ1-1; D gene: .; V gene: TRBV2; clone size: few; CDR3 DNA: TGTGCCAGCAGGGCCACAGGGTCTAAAGCTTTCTTT; CDR3 protein: CASRATGSKAFF
J gene: TRBJ2-2; D gene: .; V gene: TRBV15; clone size: .; CDR3 DNA: TGTGCCACCAGCGAGGAAGGGGAGCTGTTTTTT; CDR3 protein: CATSEEGELFF
J gene: TRBJ1-1; D gene: TRBD1; V gene: TRBV4-1; clone size: few; CDR3 DNA: TGCGCCAGCAGCCAAGGTCTCGGGACAGCAGTCACTGAAGCTTTCTTT; CDR3 protein: CASSQGLGTAVTEAFF
J gene: TRBJ2-5; D gene: TRBD2; V gene: TRBV5-1; clone size: .; CDR3 DNA: TGCGCCAGCAGCTTGGCTGGGACTAGCCAAGAGACCCAGTACTTC; CDR3 protein: CASSLAGTSQETQYF